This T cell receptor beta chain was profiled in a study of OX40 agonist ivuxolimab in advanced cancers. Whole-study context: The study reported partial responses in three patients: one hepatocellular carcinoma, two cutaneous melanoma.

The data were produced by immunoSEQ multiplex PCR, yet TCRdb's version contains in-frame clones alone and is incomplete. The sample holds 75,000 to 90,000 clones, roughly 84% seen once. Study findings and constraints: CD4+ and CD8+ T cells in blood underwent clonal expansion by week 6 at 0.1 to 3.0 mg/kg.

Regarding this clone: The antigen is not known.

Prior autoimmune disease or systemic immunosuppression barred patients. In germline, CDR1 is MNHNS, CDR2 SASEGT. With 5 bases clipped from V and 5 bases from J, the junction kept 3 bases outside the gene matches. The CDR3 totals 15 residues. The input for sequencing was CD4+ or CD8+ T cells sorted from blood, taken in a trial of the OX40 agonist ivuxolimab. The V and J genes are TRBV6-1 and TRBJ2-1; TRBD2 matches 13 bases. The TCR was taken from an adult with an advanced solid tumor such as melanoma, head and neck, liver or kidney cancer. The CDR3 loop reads CASSTSGRDHNEQFF. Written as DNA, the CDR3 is TGTGCCAGCAGTACTAGCGGGAGGGATCACAATGAGCAGTTCTTC.